This T cell receptor beta chain was found in a study of shared clonotypes between healthy human individuals. Study-level background: A few men and a couple of women, aged 18 to 49, were donors.

Produced via immunoSEQ multiplex PCR; TCRdb's table is partial and in-frame only. The table lists roughly 380,000 clones, approximately 96% of them singletons. Study-level findings and limits: For sorted subsets, rarefaction showed incomplete sequencing despite large depth.

Note on this clone: The target antigen is unknown.

V was clipped by 7 bases and J by 0 bases, with 12 bases between them. This CDR3 comprises 15 residues. Germline V gives CDR1 SNHLY, CDR2 FYNNEI. Sequenced input: memory CD8+ T cells sorted from blood. Subset denoted: CD45RO+ cells pooled with CCR7-negative TemRA cells. This TCR was sampled from a man younger than 40 in good health. V and J are TRBV2 and TRBJ2-2, with D possibly TRBD1 on 5 matching bases. CDR3 nucleotide sequence: TGTGCCAGCACTAGGGGAAACGCGAACACCGGGGAGCTGTTTTTT. Protein sequence: CASTRGNANTGELFF.